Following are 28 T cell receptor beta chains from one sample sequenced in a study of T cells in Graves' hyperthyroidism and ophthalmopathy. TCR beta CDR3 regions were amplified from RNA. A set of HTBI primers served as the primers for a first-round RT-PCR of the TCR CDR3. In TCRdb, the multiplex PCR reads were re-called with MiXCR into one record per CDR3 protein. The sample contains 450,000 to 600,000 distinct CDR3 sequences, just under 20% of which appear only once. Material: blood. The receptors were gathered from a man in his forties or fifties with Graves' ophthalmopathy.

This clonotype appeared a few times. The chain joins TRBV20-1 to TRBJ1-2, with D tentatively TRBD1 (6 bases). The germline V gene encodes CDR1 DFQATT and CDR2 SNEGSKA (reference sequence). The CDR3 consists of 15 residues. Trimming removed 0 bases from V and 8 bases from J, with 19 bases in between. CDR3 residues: CSARDQGHPAKGYTF. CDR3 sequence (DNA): TGCAGTGCTAGAGATCAGGGACATCCTGCGAAAGGCTACACCTTC.

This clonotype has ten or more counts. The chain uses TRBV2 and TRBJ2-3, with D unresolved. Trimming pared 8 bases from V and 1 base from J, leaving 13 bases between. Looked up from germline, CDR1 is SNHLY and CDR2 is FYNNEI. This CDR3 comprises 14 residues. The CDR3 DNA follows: TGTGCCAGCTTGGCGGCTAGAGGCACAGATACGCAGTATTTT. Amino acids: CASLAARGTDTQYF.

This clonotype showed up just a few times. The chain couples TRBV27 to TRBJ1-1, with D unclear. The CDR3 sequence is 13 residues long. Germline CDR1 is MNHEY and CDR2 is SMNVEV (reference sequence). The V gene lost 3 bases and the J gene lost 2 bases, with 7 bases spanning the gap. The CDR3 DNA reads TGTGCCAGCAGTTTTGGCAGCAACACTGAAGCTTTCTTT. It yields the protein CASSFGSNTEAFF.

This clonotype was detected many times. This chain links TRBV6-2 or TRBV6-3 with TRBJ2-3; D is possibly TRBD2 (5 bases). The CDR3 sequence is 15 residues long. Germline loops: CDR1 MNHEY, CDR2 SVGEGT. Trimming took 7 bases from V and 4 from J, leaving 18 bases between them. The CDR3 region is CASTLRRVVADTQYF. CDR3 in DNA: TGTGCCAGCACATTGAGGCGGGTCGTGGCAGATACGCAGTATTTT.

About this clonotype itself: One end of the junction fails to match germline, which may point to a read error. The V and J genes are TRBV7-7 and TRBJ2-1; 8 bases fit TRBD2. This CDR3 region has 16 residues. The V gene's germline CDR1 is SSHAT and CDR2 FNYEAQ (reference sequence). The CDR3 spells CASSPRSGGSYNEQFF. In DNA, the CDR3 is TGTGCTAGCAGCCCTCGGAGCGGGGGCTCCTACAATGAGCAGTTCTTC.

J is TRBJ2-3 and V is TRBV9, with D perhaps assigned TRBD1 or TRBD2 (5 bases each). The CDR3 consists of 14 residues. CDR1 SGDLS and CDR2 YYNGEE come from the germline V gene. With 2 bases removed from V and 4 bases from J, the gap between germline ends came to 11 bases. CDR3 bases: TGTGCCAGCAGCGTGAGGGGCGGCTCAGATACGCAGTATTTT. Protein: CASSVRGGSDTQYF.

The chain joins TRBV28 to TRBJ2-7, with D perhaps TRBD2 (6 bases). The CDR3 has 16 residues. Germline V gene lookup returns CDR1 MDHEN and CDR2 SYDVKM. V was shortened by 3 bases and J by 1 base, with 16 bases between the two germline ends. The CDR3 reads CASSLISGGASYEQYF. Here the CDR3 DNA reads TGTGCCAGCAGTTTGATTTCCGGGGGTGCTTCCTACGAGCAGTACTTC.

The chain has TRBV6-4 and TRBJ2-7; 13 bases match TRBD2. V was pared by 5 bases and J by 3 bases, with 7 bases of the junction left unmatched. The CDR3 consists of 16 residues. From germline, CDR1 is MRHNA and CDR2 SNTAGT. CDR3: CASSKTSGRPHYEQYF. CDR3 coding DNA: TGTGCCAGCAGTAAGACTAGCGGGAGGCCGCACTACGAGCAGTACTTC.

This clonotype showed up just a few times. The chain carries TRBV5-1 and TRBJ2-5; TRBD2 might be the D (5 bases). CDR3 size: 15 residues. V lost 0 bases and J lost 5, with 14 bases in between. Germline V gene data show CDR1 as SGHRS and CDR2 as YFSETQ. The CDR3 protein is CASSLAAAPGETQYF. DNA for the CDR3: TGCGCCAGCAGCTTGGCGGCAGCCCCGGGGGAGACCCAGTACTTC.

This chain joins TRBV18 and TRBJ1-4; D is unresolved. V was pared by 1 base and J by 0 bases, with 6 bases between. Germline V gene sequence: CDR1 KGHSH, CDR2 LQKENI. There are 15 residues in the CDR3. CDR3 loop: CASSPRTATNEKLFF. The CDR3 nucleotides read TGTGCCAGCTCACCACGAACAGCAACTAATGAAAAACTGTTTTTT.

CDR3 in amino acids: CSAILLASGGHNEQFF. The DNA of the CDR3 is TGCAGTGCTATACTACTAGCGTCCGGGGGTCACAATGAGCAGTTCTTC. This chain joins TRBV20-1 and TRBJ2-1, with 7 bases aligning to TRBD2. Germline assignment: CDR1 DFQATT and CDR2 SNEGSKA (reference sequence). V dropped 4 bases and J dropped 5; count of bases not matched to a gene: 14. There are 16 residues in the CDR3.

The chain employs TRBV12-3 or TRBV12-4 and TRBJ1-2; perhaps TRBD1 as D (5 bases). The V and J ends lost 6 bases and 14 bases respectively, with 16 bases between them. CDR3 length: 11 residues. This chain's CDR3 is CASRAGTAYTF. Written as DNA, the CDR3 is TGTGCCAGCAGAGCCGGGACTGCTTATACCTTC.

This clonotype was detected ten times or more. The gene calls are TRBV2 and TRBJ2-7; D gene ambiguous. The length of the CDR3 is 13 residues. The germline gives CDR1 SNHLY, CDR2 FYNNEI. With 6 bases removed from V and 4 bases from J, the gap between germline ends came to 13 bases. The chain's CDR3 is CASSRTLGYEQYF. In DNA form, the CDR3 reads TGTGCCAGCAGCAGGACCCTGGGATACGAGCAGTACTTC.

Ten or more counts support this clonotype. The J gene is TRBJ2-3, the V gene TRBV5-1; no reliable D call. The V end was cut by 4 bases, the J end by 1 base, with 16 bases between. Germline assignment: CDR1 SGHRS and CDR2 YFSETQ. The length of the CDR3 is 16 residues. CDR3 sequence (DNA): TGCGCCAGCAGCCCAGGCCTCGTCGATCGCACAGATACGCAGTATTTT. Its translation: CASSPGLVDRTDTQYF.

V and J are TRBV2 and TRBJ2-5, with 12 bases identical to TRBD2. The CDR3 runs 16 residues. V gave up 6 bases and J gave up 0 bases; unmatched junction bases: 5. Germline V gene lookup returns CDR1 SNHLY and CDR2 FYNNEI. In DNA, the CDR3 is TGTGCCAGCAGGAGGACTAGCGGGGTGTACCAAGAGACCCAGTACTTC. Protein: CASRRTSGVYQETQYF.

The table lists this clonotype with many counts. The CDR3 reads CASLGQGNTEAFF. CDR3 coding DNA: TGTGCCAGTTTGGGGCAGGGGAACACTGAAGCTTTCTTT. The rearrangement links TRBV28 to TRBJ1-1, with D perhaps matching TRBD1 (5 bases). CDR1 and CDR2 (germline): MDHEN, SYDVKM. The CDR3 sequence is 13 residues long. V was trimmed by 9 bases and J by 1 base, leaving 12 bases between them.

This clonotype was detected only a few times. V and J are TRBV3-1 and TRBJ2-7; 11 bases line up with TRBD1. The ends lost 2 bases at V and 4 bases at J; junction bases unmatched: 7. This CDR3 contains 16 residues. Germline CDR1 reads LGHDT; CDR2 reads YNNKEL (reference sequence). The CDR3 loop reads CASSQLGQGARYEQYF. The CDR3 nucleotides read TGTGCCAGCAGCCAATTAGGACAGGGGGCGCGTTACGAGCAGTACTTC.

The CDR3: CASSSRGGRYFNEQFF. The CDR3 coding sequence is TGTGCCAGCAGCTCCCGGGGGGGTCGCTACTTCAATGAGCAGTTCTTC. The chain recombines TRBV6-1 with TRBJ2-1, with 8 nucleotides matching TRBD2. The CDR3 has 16 residues. CDR1 MNHNS and CDR2 SASEGT come from the germline V gene. After removal of 6 bases from V and 6 bases from J, the junction contained 13 bases not matched to a gene.

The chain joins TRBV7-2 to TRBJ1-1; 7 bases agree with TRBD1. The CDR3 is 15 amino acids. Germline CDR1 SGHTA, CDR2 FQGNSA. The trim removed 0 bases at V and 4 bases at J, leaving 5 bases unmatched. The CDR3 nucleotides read TGTGCCAGCAGCTTAGCCTCAGGGGGGAGCACTGAAGCTTTCTTT. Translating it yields CASSLASGGSTEAFF.

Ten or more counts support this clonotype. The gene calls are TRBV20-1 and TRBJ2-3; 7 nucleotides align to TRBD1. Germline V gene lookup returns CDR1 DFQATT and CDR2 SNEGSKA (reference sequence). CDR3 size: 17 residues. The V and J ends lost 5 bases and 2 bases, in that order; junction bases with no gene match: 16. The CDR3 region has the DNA TGCAGTGCTGGTACAGCCGGGACAGCAGACTACACAGATACGCAGTATTTT. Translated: CSAGTAGTADYTDTQYF.

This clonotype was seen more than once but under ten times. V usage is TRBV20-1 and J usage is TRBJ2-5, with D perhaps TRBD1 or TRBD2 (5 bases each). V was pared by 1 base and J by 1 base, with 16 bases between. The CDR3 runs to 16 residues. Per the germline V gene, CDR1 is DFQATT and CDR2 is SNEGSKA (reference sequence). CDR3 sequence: CSARARTIGAQETQYF. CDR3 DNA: TGCAGTGCTAGAGCCAGGACGATCGGGGCCCAAGAGACCCAGTACTTC.

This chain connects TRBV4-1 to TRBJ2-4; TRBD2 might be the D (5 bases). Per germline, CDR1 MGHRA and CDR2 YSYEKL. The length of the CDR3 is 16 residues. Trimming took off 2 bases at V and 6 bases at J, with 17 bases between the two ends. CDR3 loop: CASSQFRGSQLNIQYF. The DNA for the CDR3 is TGCGCCAGCAGCCAATTTCGAGGGAGTCAGTTAAACATTCAGTACTTC.

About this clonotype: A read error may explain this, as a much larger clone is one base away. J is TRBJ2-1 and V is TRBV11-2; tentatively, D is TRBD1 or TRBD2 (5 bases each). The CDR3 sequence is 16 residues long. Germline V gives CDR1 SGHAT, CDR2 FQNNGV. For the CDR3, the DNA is TGTACCAGCAGCTTAGTGGTTGCTAGCTGGGGGAATGAGCAGTTCTTC. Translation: CTSSLVVASWGNEQFF.

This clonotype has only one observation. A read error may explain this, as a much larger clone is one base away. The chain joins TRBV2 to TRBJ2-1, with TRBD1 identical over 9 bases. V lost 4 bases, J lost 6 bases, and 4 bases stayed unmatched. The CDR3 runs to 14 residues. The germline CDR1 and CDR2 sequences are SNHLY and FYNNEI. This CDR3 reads CASSAGTGFNEQFF. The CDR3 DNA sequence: TGTGCCAGCAGTGCCGGGACAGGGTTCAATGAGCAGTTCTTC. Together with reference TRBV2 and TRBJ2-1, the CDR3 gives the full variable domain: EPEVTQTPSHQVTQMGQEVILRCVPISNHLYFYWYRQILGQKVEFLVSFYNNEISEKSEIFDDQFSVERPDGSNFTLKIRSTKLEDSAMYFCASSAGTGFNEQFFGPGTRLTVL.

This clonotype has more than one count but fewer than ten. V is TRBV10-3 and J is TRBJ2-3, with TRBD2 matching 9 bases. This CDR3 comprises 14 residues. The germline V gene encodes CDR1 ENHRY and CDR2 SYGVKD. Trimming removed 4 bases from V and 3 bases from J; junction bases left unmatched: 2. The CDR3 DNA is TGTGCCATCAGTGTTGCGGGGGGGACAGATACGCAGTATTTT. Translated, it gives CAISVAGGTDTQYF.

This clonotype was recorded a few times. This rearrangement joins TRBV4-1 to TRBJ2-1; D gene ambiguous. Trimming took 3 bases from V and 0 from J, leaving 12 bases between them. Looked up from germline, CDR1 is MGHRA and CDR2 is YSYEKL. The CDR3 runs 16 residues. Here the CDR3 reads CASSHHDWSSYNEQFF. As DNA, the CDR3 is TGCGCCAGCAGCCACCACGACTGGAGCTCCTACAATGAGCAGTTCTTC.

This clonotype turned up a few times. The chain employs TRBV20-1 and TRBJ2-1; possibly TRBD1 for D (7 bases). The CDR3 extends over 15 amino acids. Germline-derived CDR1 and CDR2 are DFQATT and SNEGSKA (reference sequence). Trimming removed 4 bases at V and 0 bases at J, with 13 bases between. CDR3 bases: TGCAGTGCTAATAGACAGGGAGGCTCCTACAATGAGCAGTTCTTC. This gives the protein CSANRQGGSYNEQFF.

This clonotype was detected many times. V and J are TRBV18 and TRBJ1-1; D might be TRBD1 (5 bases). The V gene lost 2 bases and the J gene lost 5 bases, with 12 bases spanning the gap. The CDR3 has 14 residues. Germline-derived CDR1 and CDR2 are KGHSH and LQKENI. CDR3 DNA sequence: TGTGCCAGCTCACCAAGGGGTGGTGATACTGAAGCTTTCTTT. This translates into CASSPRGGDTEAFF.